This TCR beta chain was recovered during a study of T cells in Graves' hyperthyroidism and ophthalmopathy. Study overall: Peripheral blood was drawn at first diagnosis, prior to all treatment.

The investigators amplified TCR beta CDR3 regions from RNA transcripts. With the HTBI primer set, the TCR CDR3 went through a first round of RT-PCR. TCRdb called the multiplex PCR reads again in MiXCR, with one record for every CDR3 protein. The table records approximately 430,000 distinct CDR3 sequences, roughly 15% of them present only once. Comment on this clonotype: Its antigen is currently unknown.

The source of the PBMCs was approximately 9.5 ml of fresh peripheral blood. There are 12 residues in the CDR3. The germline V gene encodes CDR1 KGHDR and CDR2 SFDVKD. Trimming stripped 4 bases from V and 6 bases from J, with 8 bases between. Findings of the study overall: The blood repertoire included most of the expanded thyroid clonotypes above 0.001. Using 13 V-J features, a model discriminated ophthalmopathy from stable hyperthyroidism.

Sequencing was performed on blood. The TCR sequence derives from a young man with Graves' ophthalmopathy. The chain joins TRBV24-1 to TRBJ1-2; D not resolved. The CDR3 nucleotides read TGTGCCACCAGTGAAAAGATTAATGGCTACACCTTC. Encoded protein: CATSEKINGYTF.